These 18 T cell receptor beta chains were all obtained from the same sample, sequenced in a study of T cell responses to AZD1222 COVID-19 vaccine. Using immunoSEQ multiplex PCR, the repertoire was profiled, and TCRdb retains in-frame clones only, with some absent. The sample holds about 130,000 clones, roughly 92% seen once. The sample here was peripheral blood, taken 28 days after the second AZD1222 dose. All receptors derive from an adult who received the AZD1222 COVID-19 vaccine.

The rearrangement uses TRBV30 and TRBJ1-1; tentatively, D is TRBD1 (5 bases). V gave up 2 bases and J gave up 4 bases, with 14 bases separating them. The CDR3 loop spans 14 amino acids. Germline lookup yields CDR1 GTSNPN and CDR2 SVGIG (reference sequence). The CDR3 loop is CAWSYAGGTTEAFF. The CDR3 nucleotides read TGTGCCTGGAGTTACGCCGGGGGGACCACTGAAGCTTTCTTT.

The genes are TRBV7-8 and TRBJ1-2, with 7 bases identical to TRBD1. Trimming removed 5 bases from V and 8 bases from J; junction bases left unmatched: 5. Germline V CDR1 and CDR2: SGHVS, FQNEAQ. CDR3 length equals 12 residues. The CDR3 loop is CASSRQGGGYTF. CDR3 in DNA: TGTGCCAGCAGCAGACAGGGTGGGGGCTACACCTTC.

The rearrangement links TRBV10-2 to TRBJ1-4, with a possible D match to TRBD1 (6 bases). V lost 4 bases and J lost 8, with 11 bases in between. The V gene's germline CDR1 is WSHSY and CDR2 SAAADI. The CDR3 has 13 residues. DNA for the CDR3: TGCGCCAGCAGTGCCAGGGACAAGGAAAAACTGTTTTTT. This sequence encodes CASSARDKEKLFF.

The chain has TRBV29-1 and TRBJ2-1, with a possible D match to TRBD1 (6 bases). CDR1 and CDR2 (germline): SQVTM, ANQGSEA. V dropped 6 bases and J dropped 3 bases, with 9 bases sitting between them. The CDR3 consists of 12 residues. As DNA, the CDR3 is TGCAGCGTAGAGACAGGCTACAATGAGCAGTTCTTC. This translates into CSVETGYNEQFF.

This rearrangement joins TRBV18 to TRBJ1-3, with TRBD1 as a possible D gene (6 bases). This CDR3 has 16 residues. CDR1 is KGHSH, CDR2 LQKENI, per germline. Between the trimmed V and J ends, which lost 4 bases and 0 bases, there was a span of 13 bases. The CDR3 DNA reads TGTGCCAGCTCACTGTATAAGGACAGCTCTGGAAACACCATATATTTT. Its protein is CASSLYKDSSGNTIYF.

This chain links TRBV5-1 with TRBJ2-1, with 8 bases identical to TRBD2. The V segment lost 0 bases and the J segment 7 bases; nucleotides outside the gene matches: 6. The CDR3 has 15 residues. In germline, CDR1 is SGHRS, CDR2 YFSETQ. CDR3 sequence (DNA): TGCGCCAGCAGCTTGGTAGTAGCGGGATTGAATGAGCAGTTCTTC. Its protein product is CASSLVVAGLNEQFF. The complete variable domain, with remaining parts taken from reference TRBV5-1 and TRBJ2-1, reads KAGVTQTPRYLIKTRGQQVTLSCSPISGHRSVSWYQQTPGQGLQFLFEYFSETQRNKGNFPGRFSGRQFSNSRSEMNVSTLELGDSALYLCASSLVVAGLNEQFFGPGTRLTVL.

This clone was picked up one time. V usage is TRBV30 and J usage is TRBJ1-4, with D possibly being TRBD1 (6 bases). The germline CDR1 and CDR2 sequences are GTSNPN and SVGIG (reference sequence). There are 13 residues in the CDR3. The germline V and J ends were trimmed by 2 bases and 8 bases, with 12 bases remaining between them. Here the CDR3 reads CAWSNGGREKLFF. In DNA, the CDR3 is TGTGCCTGGAGTAACGGGGGCAGGGAAAAACTGTTTTTT.

The gene calls are TRBV9 and TRBJ2-7; the match to TRBD2 covers 7 bases. In germline, CDR1 is SGDLS, CDR2 YYNGEE. J was trimmed by 3 bases and V by 0 bases; bases with no gene match: 6. The CDR3 has 15 residues. The CDR3 is CASSVAGGGNYEQYF. The DNA of the CDR3 is TGTGCCAGCAGCGTAGCTGGGGGAGGGAACTACGAGCAGTACTTC.

This chain uses TRBV18 with TRBJ1-5; a weak D match, TRBD1 (6 bases). Looked up from germline, CDR1 is KGHSH and CDR2 is LQKENI. Trimming took off 1 base at V and 2 bases at J, with 6 bases between the two ends. The CDR3 spans 14 residues. Written as DNA, the CDR3 is TGTGCCAGCTCACCACAGGGGGGCAATCAGCCCCAGCATTTT. Its protein is CASSPQGGNQPQHF.

This chain uses TRBV6-5 with TRBJ2-7, with 11 positions matching TRBD2. V shed 7 bases, J shed 4 bases, and the junction held 9 bases outside the gene matches. Germline CDR1 is MNHEY and CDR2 is SVGAGI. CDR3 length equals 15 residues. The CDR3 spells CASTVAGGPGYEQYF. The CDR3 bases are TGTGCCAGCACCGTAGCGGGGGGGCCGGGTTACGAGCAGTACTTC.

The chain employs TRBV6-5 and TRBJ1-4; D unresolved. The germline V gene has CDR1 MNHEY and CDR2 SVGAGI. This CDR3 region has 14 residues. V lost 7 bases and J lost 0, with 9 bases in between. CDR3 in amino acids: CASITGPTNEKLFF. CDR3 nucleotide sequence: TGTGCCAGCATCACTGGACCAACTAATGAAAAACTGTTTTTT.

V usage is TRBV3-1 (or the pseudogene TRBV3-2) and J usage is TRBJ2-2; 11 positions agree with TRBD2. The junction had 7 bases not matched to a gene; V was cut back by 0 bases and J by 4 bases. The CDR3 extends over 18 amino acids. Germline V gives CDR1 LGHDT, CDR2 YNNKEL (reference sequence). CDR3 region: CASSQDVASGRTTGELFF. The CDR3 DNA follows: TGTGCCAGCAGCCAAGACGTCGCTAGCGGGAGGACCACCGGGGAGCTGTTTTTT.

The chain employs TRBV7-2 and TRBJ2-1, with 9 bases identical to TRBD1. This CDR3 spans 17 amino acids. Germline values: CDR1 SGHTA, CDR2 FQGNSA. With V trimmed by 5 bases and J by 5 bases, 13 bases remained unmatched. In nucleotides, the CDR3 is TGTGCCAGCAGCCAATCCGACCGGGACAGGGTACACAATGAGCAGTTCTTC. Translated, it gives CASSQSDRDRVHNEQFF.

V and J are TRBV5-1 and TRBJ2-3; D is ambiguous. The V and J ends lost 2 bases and 5 bases respectively, with 9 bases between them. The germline V gene encodes CDR1 SGHRS and CDR2 YFSETQ. CDR3 size: 13 residues. The chain's CDR3 is CASSFAELDTQYF. In DNA form, the CDR3 reads TGCGCCAGCAGCTTTGCAGAGCTAGATACGCAGTATTTT.

The J gene is TRBJ2-2, the V gene TRBV25-1; 9 bases align to TRBD1. After removal of 2 bases from V and 4 bases from J, the junction contained 5 bases not matched to a gene. The CDR3 has 16 residues. The germline V gene encodes CDR1 MGHDK and CDR2 SYGVNS. The CDR3 loop is CASSEQGTGSTGELFF. The CDR3 DNA sequence: TGTGCCAGCAGTGAACAGGGGACAGGGTCCACCGGGGAGCTGTTTTTT.

The rearrangement links TRBV19 to TRBJ2-6; no reliable D call. Trimming cost V 1 base and J 4 bases, with 20 bases left between them. CDR1 is LNHDA, CDR2 SQIVND, per germline (reference sequence). The CDR3 has 19 amino acids. The CDR3 protein is CASSIGSRDSRVGANVLTF. The DNA of the CDR3 is TGTGCCAGTAGTATAGGAAGCAGAGATTCTCGGGTCGGGGCCAACGTCCTGACTTTC.

The rearrangement links TRBV19 to TRBJ1-2, with D tentatively TRBD1 (5 bases). Germline assignment: CDR1 LNHDA and CDR2 SQIVND (reference sequence). This CDR3 has 13 amino acids. Trimming shortened V by 6 bases and J by 1 base, and 9 bases separated the two germline ends. CDR3 residues: CASRIDSNYGYTF. DNA of the CDR3: TGTGCCAGTAGGATCGACAGTAACTATGGCTACACCTTC.

The chain is built from TRBV6-5 and TRBJ2-2; 7 nucleotides line up with TRBD2. After removal of 10 bases from V and 0 bases from J, the junction contained 8 bases not matched to a gene. The CDR3 sequence is 15 residues long. Per the germline V gene, CDR1 is MNHEY and CDR2 is SVGAGI. CDR3 DNA: TGTGCCACCTACTGGGGGGGGGCGAACACCGGGGAGCTGTTTTTT. Its protein is CATYWGGANTGELFF.